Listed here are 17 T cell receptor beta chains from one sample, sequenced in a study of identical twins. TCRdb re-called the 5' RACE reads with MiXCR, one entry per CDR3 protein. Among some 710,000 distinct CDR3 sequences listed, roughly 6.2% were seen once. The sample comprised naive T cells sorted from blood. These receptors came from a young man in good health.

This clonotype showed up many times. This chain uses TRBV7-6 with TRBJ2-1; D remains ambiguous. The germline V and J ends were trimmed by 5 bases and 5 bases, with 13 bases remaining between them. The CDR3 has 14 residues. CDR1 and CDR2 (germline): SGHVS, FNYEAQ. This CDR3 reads CASSVLGLNNEQFF. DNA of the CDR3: TGTGCCAGCAGCGTGTTGGGCCTTAACAATGAGCAGTTCTTC.

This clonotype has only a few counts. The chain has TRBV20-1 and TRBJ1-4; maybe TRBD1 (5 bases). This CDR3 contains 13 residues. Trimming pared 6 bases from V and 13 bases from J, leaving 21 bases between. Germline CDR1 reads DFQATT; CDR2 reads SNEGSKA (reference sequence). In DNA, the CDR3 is TGCAGTGCCTTAAACCGGGACCACGGACGACTGTTTTTT. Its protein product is CSALNRDHGRLFF.

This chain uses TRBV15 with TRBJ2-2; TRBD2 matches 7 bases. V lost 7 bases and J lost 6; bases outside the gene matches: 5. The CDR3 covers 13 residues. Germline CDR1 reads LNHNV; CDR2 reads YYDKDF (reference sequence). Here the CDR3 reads CATNQAGSGELFF. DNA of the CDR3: TGTGCCACCAACCAAGCGGGATCCGGGGAGCTGTTTTTT.

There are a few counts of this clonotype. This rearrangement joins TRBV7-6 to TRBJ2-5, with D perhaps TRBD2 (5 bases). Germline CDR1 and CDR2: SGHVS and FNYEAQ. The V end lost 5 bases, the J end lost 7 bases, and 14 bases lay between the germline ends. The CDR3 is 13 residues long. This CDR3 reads CASSQARGGTQYF. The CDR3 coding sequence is TGTGCCAGCAGCCAAGCCCGGGGTGGGACCCAGTACTTC.

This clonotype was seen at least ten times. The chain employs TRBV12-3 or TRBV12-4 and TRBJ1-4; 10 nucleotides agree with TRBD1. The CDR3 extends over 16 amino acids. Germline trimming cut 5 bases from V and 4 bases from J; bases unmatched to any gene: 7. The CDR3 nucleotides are TGTGCCAGCAGTCACGGGACAGGGGACCTTAATGAAAAACTGTTTTTT. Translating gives CASSHGTGDLNEKLFF.

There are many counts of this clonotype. The CDR3 sequence: CASSLPDGSYEQYF. The DNA for the CDR3 is TGTGCCAGCAGCTTACCGGACGGCTCCTACGAGCAGTACTTC. The chain combines TRBV7-2 with TRBJ2-7; D remains ambiguous. The germline CDR1 and CDR2 sequences are SGHTA and FQGNSA. Trimming left V 2 bases short and J 0 bases short, with 8 bases between. The CDR3 contains 14 residues.

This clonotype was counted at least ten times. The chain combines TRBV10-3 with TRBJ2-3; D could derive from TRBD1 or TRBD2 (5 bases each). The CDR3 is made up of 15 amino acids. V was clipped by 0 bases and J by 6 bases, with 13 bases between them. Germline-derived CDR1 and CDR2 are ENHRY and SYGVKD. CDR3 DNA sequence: TGTGCCATCAGTGAGTCGTCCGGGACGGGGGATACGCAGTATTTT. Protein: CAISESSGTGDTQYF.

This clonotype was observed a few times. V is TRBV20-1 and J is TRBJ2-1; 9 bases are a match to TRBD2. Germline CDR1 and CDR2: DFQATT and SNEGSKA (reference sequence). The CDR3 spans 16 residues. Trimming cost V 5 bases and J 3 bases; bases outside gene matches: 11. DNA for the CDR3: TGCAGTGCTGTAGCGGGAGCCCAGAGTCGCTACAATGAGCAGTTCTTC. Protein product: CSAVAGAQSRYNEQFF.

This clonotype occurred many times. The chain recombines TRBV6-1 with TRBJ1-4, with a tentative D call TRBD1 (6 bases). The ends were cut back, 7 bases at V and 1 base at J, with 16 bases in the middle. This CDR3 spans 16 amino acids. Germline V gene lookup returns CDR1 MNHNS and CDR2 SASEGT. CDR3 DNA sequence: TGTGCCAGCACCAAAAGCCCGGGACAAACTAATGAAAAACTGTTTTTT. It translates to CASTKSPGQTNEKLFF.

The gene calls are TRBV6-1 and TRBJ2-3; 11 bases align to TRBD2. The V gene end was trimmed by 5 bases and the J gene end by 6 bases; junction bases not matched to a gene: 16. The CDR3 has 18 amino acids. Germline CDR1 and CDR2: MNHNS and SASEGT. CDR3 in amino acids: CASSNDRTTSGIPDTQYF. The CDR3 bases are TGTGCCAGCAGTAATGATCGTACGACTAGCGGGATTCCGGATACGCAGTATTTT.

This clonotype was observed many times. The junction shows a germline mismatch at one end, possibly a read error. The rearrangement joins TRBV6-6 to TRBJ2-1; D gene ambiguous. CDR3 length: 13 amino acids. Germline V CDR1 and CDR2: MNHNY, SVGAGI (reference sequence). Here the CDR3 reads CASRRTGYHEQFF. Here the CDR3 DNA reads TGTGCCAGCAGACGGACCGGCTACCATGAGCAGTTCTTC.

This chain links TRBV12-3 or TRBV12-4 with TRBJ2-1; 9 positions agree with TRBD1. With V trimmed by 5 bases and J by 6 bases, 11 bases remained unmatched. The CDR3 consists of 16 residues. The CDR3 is CASSEGDRGSPNEQFF. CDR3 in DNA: TGTGCCAGCAGTGAAGGCGACAGGGGGTCGCCCAATGAGCAGTTCTTC.

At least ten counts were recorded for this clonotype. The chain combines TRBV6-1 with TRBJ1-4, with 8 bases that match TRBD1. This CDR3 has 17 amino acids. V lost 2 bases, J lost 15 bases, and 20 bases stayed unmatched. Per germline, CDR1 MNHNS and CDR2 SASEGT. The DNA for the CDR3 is TGTGCCAGCAGTGAATGGGTACAGGGGGGGACCTTCCGTGAGGTGTTTTTT. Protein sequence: CASSEWVQGGTFREVFF.

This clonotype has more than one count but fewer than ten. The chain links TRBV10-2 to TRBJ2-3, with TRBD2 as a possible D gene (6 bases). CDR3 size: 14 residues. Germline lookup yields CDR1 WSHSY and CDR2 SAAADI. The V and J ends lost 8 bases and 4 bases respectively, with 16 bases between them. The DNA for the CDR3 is TGCGCCAGCGAGACTAGACAACGTTCAGATACGCAGTATTTT. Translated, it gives CASETRQRSDTQYF.

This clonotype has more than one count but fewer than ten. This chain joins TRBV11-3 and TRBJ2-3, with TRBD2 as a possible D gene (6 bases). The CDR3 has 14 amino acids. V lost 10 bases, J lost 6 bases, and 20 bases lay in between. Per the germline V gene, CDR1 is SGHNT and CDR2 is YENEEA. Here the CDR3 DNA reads TGTGCCACCCCTTTAGCGGAGGAGATCGATACGCAGTATTTT. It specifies CATPLAEEIDTQYF.

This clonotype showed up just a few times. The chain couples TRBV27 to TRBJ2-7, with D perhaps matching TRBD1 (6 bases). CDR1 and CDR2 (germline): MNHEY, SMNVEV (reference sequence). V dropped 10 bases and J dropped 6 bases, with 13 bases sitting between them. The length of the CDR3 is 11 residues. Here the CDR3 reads CAIGGGFEQYF. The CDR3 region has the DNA TGTGCCATTGGGGGCGGCTTCGAGCAGTACTTC.

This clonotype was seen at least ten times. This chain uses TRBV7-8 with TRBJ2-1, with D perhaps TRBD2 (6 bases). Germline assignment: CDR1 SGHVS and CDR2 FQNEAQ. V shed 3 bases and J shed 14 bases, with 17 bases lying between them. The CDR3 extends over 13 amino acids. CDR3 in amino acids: CASSLGEAGSKFF. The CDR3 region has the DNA TGTGCCAGCAGCTTGGGGGAGGCTGGTTCGAAGTTCTTC.